This T cell receptor (beta chain) stems from a study of siplizumab effects on memory and regulatory T cells. Profiled with immunoSEQ multiplex PCR; TCRdb holds only in-frame clones, not every one. The table lists 50,000 to 75,000 clones, 90% to 98% of them singletons. Comments on this clone: The target antigen is unknown.

Study results and caveats: Siplizumab, the agent tested, significantly reduced alloreactive sequences traceable to unstimulated CD4+ memory cells. Naive T cells appeared more diverse than memory cells and seemed to be major alloresponse contributors. In siplizumab cultures, the suppressive function of proliferating Tregs remained unconfirmed.

Specimen: naive CD8+ T cells sorted from blood. The sequence derives from a human donor in good health.

CDR3: CASSYAQGFDEQFF. CDR3 sequence (DNA): TGTGCCAGCAGTTACGCCCAGGGTTTCGATGAGCAGTTCTTC. This rearrangement joins TRBV6-5 to TRBJ2-1; possible D gene TRBD1, 5 bases. The CDR3 is 14 residues long. Trimming took off 2 bases at V and 8 bases at J, with 13 bases between the two ends. The germline V gene has CDR1 MNHEY and CDR2 SVGAGI.